Listed below are T cell receptor beta chains from one sample, sequenced in a study of CD8 T cells in ankylosing spondylitis. MiXCR, applied by TCRdb to the 5' RACE reads, yields one record per CDR3 protein. Of roughly 230,000 distinct CDR3 sequences listed, around 8% are singletons. What was sequenced was blood, either unsorted or a sorted T cell fraction (not recorded which). The source of these receptors is a female donor with ankylosing spondylitis or in good health (not recorded which). Both conserved end residues are trimmed from each CDR3. Clone sizes are given selectively: once, few, many, or a class where the clone is expanded.

size	J	V	CDR3
many	TRBJ1-4	TRBV27	ASSTDVGEKLF
many	TRBJ2-1	TRBV3-1	ASSQDPLSYNEQF
many	TRBJ2-2	TRBV7-9	ASRFLATNTGELF
many	TRBJ2-2	TRBV14	ASSHAGLTGELF
-	TRBJ2-4	TRBV5-1	ASTADGLAKNIQY
-	TRBJ2-1	TRBV27	ATRTAGGANEQF
many	TRBJ2-7	TRBV5-6	ASSWARGEQY
many	TRBJ1-2	TRBV20-1	SARDGTGGPYSGYT
many	TRBJ2-3	TRBV20-1	SAADRGADTQY
many	TRBJ2-2	TRBV20-1	SASGFPETGRTGELF
-	TRBJ2-7	TRBV11-3	ASSPTSSAAEQY
many	TRBJ1-5	TRBV6-1	ASRDGQSHQPQH
many	TRBJ2-5	TRBV6-2/TRBV6-3	ASSYGPRETQY
many	TRBJ2-5	TRBV11-2	ASSHTGGEKETQY
-	TRBJ2-7	TRBV10-1	ASSESRPSGTYEQY
many	TRBJ1-4	TRBV10-3	ATRAGLSNEKLF
many	TRBJ1-1	TRBV6-5	ASSYDRAGTEAF
many	TRBJ1-2	TRBV6-5	ASSYVGNIYGYT
many	TRBJ2-3	TRBV29-1	SVEDPPGGTDTQY
many	TRBJ2-7	TRBV9	ASSVGQGPIYEQY
many	TRBJ1-5	TRBV20-1	SASLYPGQLNQPQH
many	TRBJ2-3	TRBV20-1	SASPGLAGGPPDTQY
-	TRBJ2-2	TRBV24-1	ATSDTTGELF
many	TRBJ1-1	TRBV30	AWSVQGSTEAF
-	TRBJ1-5	TRBV5-1	ASSYGAGGENQPQH
-	TRBJ2-5	TRBV9	TSSFRTEQETQY
-	TRBJ1-3	TRBV9	ASSPGDASGNTIY
few	TRBJ1-1	TRBV7-1	ASSSGWGLDTEAF
many	TRBJ1-1	TRBV20-1	SARVGGEYTEAF
-	TRBJ2-3	TRBV11-2	ASSRRGAGGTDTQY
many	TRBJ1-1	TRBV29-1	SAQTDLNTEAF
few	TRBJ1-6	TRBV7-9	ASSPLGPRNSPLH